This T cell receptor (beta chain) was identified during a study of blood T cells in healthy people across ages. Turning to this clonotype: Antigen: not known.

Trimming pared 6 bases from V and 5 bases from J, leaving 7 bases between. The length of the CDR3 is 10 residues. Germline loops: CDR1 DFQATT, CDR2 SNEGSKA (reference sequence). With a J-beta primer mix and a sample-barcoded 5' primer, a second PCR ran about 7 to 11 cycles. TCRdb ran MiXCR on the 5' RACE reads and lists one entry per CDR3 protein. The sample lists roughly 800,000 distinct CDR3 sequences, over 45% seen once, with over 20% in the top ten. Notes on the study in general: Donors of long life had a larger count of naive CD4+ cells and greater diversity than aged donors.

The donors, healthy Caucasians from Russia, were aged roughly 6 to 90. What was sequenced was blood. This clonotype was sampled from a man aged 25 to 40 in good health. The chain has TRBV20-1 and TRBJ1-2, with unresolved D. The CDR3 sequence: CSAAMYGYTF. CDR3 sequence (DNA): TGCAGTGCCGCGATGTATGGCTACACCTTC.